The T cell receptor beta chain described here comes from a study of blood T cell repertoires in COVID-19. A note on this clone: Other nucleotide sequences from this sample produce the same CDR3.

Authors' methods: Reference gene primers were amplified, and this amplification served to estimate nucleated cell counts. The method was immunoSEQ multiplex PCR; TCRdb's version includes in-frame clones alone and lacks a portion of them. The V and J calls and clone size come from that table; D and trimming were worked out from the DNA. The table records roughly 120,000 clones, 88% of them present only once. Trimming pared 0 bases from V and 5 bases from J, leaving 8 bases between. The CDR3 runs to 13 residues. The germline V gene has CDR1 SGHRS and CDR2 YFSETQ. This sequence originates from a woman in her 50s with acute or convalescent COVID-19. J is TRBJ1-2 and V is TRBV5-1; tentatively, D is TRBD1 (5 bases). The sequenced sample was peripheral blood. CDR3 sequence: CASSLGQSYGYTF. The CDR3 nucleotides are TGCGCCAGCAGCTTGGGACAGTCGTATGGCTACACCTTC.